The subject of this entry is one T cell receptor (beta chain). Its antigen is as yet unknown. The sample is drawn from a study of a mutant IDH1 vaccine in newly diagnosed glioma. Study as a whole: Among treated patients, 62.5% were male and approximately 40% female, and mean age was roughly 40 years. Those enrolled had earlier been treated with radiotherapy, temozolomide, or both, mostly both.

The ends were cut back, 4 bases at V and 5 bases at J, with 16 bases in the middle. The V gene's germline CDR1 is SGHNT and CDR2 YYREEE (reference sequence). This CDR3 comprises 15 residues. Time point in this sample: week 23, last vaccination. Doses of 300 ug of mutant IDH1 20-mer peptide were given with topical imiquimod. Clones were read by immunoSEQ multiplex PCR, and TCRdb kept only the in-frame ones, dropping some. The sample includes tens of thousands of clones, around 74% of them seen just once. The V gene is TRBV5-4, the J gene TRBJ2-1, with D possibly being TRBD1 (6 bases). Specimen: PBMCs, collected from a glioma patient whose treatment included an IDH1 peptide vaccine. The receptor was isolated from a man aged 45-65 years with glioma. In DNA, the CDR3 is TGTGCCAGCAGCGGGTCCAGGACAGAAAACAATGAGCAGTTCTTC. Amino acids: CASSGSRTENNEQFF.